A selection of T cell receptor beta chains follows, all from one sample in a study of chemoradiotherapy in HPV16-positive cancers. The data were produced by immunoSEQ multiplex PCR, yet TCRdb's version contains in-frame clones alone and is incomplete. The sample lists about 32,000 clones; 88% were seen once. Specimen: blood, collected from a patient who underwent chemoradiotherapy. All receptors derive from a human donor with HPV-associated anogenital cancer. CDR3s include the opening cysteine and the closing phenylalanine or tryptophan. Fields, in order: clone size, D gene, V gene, J gene, CDR3 protein, CDR3 DNA. The D gene is left open where the match is weak. Clone size is not always given. Where it is, it says once, few, many or a class for expanded clones.

medium-sized	TRBD1	TRBV5-1	TRBJ2-5	CASTHGTGSSETQYF	TGCGCCAGCACCCACGGGACAGGGTCGTCGGAGACCCAGTACTTC
-	-	TRBV10-1	TRBJ2-2	CASSESGPNGELFF	TGCGCCAGCAGTGAGTCGGGTCCAAACGGGGAGCTGTTTTTT
-	-	TRBV7-9	TRBJ2-1	CASSASSGLEQFF	TGTGCCAGCAGCGCATCATCGGGCCTTGAGCAGTTCTTC
-	TRBD1	TRBV18	TRBJ1-1	CASSPRGPAEAFF	TGTGCCAGCTCACCAAGGGGGCCCGCGGAAGCTTTCTTT
-	TRBD1	TRBV9	TRBJ2-5	CASSQTGAETQYF	TGTGCCAGCAGCCAGACAGGGGCAGAGACCCAGTACTTC
once	-	TRBV4-1	TRBJ1-1	CASSRLQGNTEAFF	TGCGCCAGCAGCCGACTTCAGGGGAACACTGAAGCTTTCTTT
few	-	TRBV7-9	TRBJ1-2	CATMGPGGALDYGYTF	TGTGCCACCATGGGGCCCGGGGGCGCGTTGGACTATGGCTACACCTTC
few	TRBD2	TRBV4-2	TRBJ2-7	CASSQPVKTSVGHEQYF	TGTGCCAGCAGCCAGCCCGTCAAAACTAGCGTGGGCCACGAGCAGTACTTC
-	TRBD1	TRBV11-3	TRBJ1-2	CASSWGQGHTF	TGTGCCAGCAGCTGGGGACAGGGACACACCTTC
-	TRBD1	TRBV15	TRBJ2-3	CATSRYPGQGITDTQYF	TGTGCCACCAGCAGATATCCGGGACAGGGAATCACAGATACGCAGTATTTT
-	-	TRBV6-6	TRBJ2-2	CASSYPDWRATGELFF	TGTGCCAGCAGTTACCCGGACTGGCGAGCCACCGGGGAGCTGTTTTTT
once	TRBD2	TRBV18	TRBJ2-3	CASSVLAGSTDTQYF	TGTGCCAGCTCAGTACTAGCGGGGTCTACAGATACGCAGTATTTT
-	-	TRBV18	TRBJ2-5	CASSPVVAETQYF	TGTGCCAGCTCACCGGTTGTAGCAGAGACCCAGTACTTC
-	-	TRBV13	TRBJ2-7	CASSSGGRGYFDEQYF	TGTGCCAGCAGCTCCGGGGGCAGGGGGTATTTCGACGAGCAGTACTTC
-	-	TRBV28	TRBJ1-2	CASSINWVRGYTF	TGTGCCAGCAGCATAAATTGGGTTCGGGGCTACACCTTC
-	TRBD2	TRBV14	TRBJ2-2	CASSQDPGGAWAGELFF	TGTGCCAGCAGCCAAGACCCGGGGGGGGCCTGGGCCGGGGAGCTGTTTTTT
-	-	TRBV6-5	TRBJ2-5	CASSYSGGLLQETQYF	TGTGCCAGCAGTTACTCGGGGGGACTCCTTCAAGAGACCCAGTACTTC
-	-	TRBV29-1	TRBJ1-1	CSVVGQTNTEAFF	TGCAGCGTTGTCGGTCAGACGAACACTGAAGCTTTCTTT
-	-	TRBV2	TRBJ1-1	CASSDQTVNTEAFF	TGTGCCAGCAGTGACCAGACAGTCAACACTGAAGCTTTCTTT
-	TRBD1	TRBV7-9	TRBJ2-2	CASSPSTGGGTGELFF	TGTGCCAGCAGCCCGTCGACAGGGGGAGGTACCGGGGAGCTGTTTTTT